The 17 T cell receptor beta chains reported below all come from one sample, sequenced in a study of shared clonotypes between healthy human individuals. Here immunoSEQ multiplex PCR was the method, and the copy in TCRdb shows in-frame clones only, minus some. The sample includes 650,000 to 750,000 clones, about 78% of them seen just once. Sequencing was carried out using memory CD4+ T cells sorted from blood. Subset described: CD45RA-negative fraction. These receptors were obtained from a woman aged 30 to 39 in good health.

V is TRBV6-5 and J is TRBJ2-7, with D perhaps TRBD1 or TRBD2 (6 bases each). Germline CDR1 reads MNHEY; CDR2 reads SVGAGI. CDR3 length: 15 residues. Trimming took 10 bases from V and 0 from J, leaving 19 bases between them. The CDR3 coding sequence is TGTGCCACCAAATCTTGGGGGCGGGGCTCCTACGAGCAGTACTTC. The encoded protein is CATKSWGRGSYEQYF.

The rearrangement links TRBV7-2 to TRBJ1-4; perhaps TRBD1 as D (6 bases). CDR1 and CDR2 (germline): SGHTA, FQGNSA. Trimming took off 5 bases at V and 0 bases at J, with 13 bases between the two ends. This CDR3 has 16 residues. The CDR3 region is CASSPYAGATNEKLFF. CDR3 DNA sequence: TGTGCCAGCAGCCCATATGCAGGGGCAACTAATGAAAAACTGTTTTTT.

This rearrangement joins TRBV11-3 to TRBJ2-1; D possibly uses TRBD1 or TRBD2 (5 bases each). The CDR3 runs 15 residues. Germline lookup yields CDR1 SGHNT and CDR2 YENEEA. V was cut by 0 bases and J by 3 bases, with 9 bases left in between. As DNA, the CDR3 is TGTGCCAGCAGCTTAGACCGGGACCGCTACAATGAGCAGTTCTTC. The encoded protein is CASSLDRDRYNEQFF. The complete variable domain, with remaining parts taken from reference TRBV11-3 and TRBJ2-1, reads EAGVVQSPRYKIIEKKQPVAFWCNPISGHNTLYWYLQNLGQGPELLIRYENEEAVDDSQLPKDRFSAERLKGVDSTLKIQPAELGDSAVYLCASSLDRDRYNEQFFGPGTRLTVL.

The chain recombines TRBV28 with TRBJ2-7; 12 bases fit TRBD2. Germline CDR1 MDHEN, CDR2 SYDVKM. This CDR3 is 15 amino acids long. The J segment lost 6 bases and the V segment lost 7 bases, leaving 10 bases of the junction unmatched. CDR3 residues: CASKLSELAGGEQYF. The CDR3 nucleotides read TGTGCCAGCAAACTTTCGGAACTAGCGGGAGGCGAGCAGTACTTC.

The chain carries TRBV6-6 and TRBJ2-7; 10 bases fit TRBD1. This CDR3 spans 13 amino acids. Trimming at V came to 6 bases and at J to 5 bases, leaving 4 bases not matched to a gene. Germline CDR1 reads MNHNY; CDR2 reads SVGAGI (reference sequence). CDR3 coding DNA: TGTGCCAGCAGCCGGACAGGGGGTGACGAGCAGTACTTC. Translating it yields CASSRTGGDEQYF.

V and J are TRBV4-1 and TRBJ2-7; 8 bases agree with TRBD2. The junction had 15 bases not matched to a gene; V was cut back by 2 bases and J by 3 bases. Germline CDR1 is MGHRA and CDR2 is YSYEKL. The CDR3 runs to 18 residues. The CDR3 sequence is CASSQIDFLPSGYYEQYF. CDR3 sequence (DNA): TGCGCCAGCAGCCAAATTGATTTTTTGCCTAGCGGGTACTACGAGCAGTACTTC.

The chain combines TRBV28 with TRBJ1-3, with 7 bases that match TRBD1. CDR1 MDHEN and CDR2 SYDVKM come from the germline V gene. V shed 6 bases, J shed 0 bases, and the junction held 5 bases outside the gene matches. This CDR3 region has 15 residues. The CDR3 spells CASRGDRNSGNTIYF. The CDR3 nucleotides read TGTGCCAGCAGGGGGGACAGAAACTCTGGAAACACCATATATTTT.

The rearrangement links TRBV5-6 to TRBJ1-5; D remains ambiguous. This CDR3 region has 15 residues. Trimming took off 1 base at V and 0 bases at J, with 8 bases between the two ends. CDR1 and CDR2 (germline): SGHDT, YYEEEE. The CDR3 DNA is TGTGCCAGCAGCTTGTCCGAGTTTAGCAATCAGCCCCAGCATTTT. Its translation is CASSLSEFSNQPQHF.

With respect to this clone: Germline and junction disagree at one end, which may indicate a read error. The rearrangement uses TRBV27 and TRBJ2-2; 7 nucleotides agree with TRBD2. The CDR3 extends over 14 amino acids. Germline V gene sequence: CDR1 MNHEY, CDR2 SMNVEV (reference sequence). CDR3 amino acids: CASSFGASGGGLFF. The DNA of the CDR3 is TGTGCCAGCAGTTTCGGGGCTAGCGGTGGGGGGCTGTTTTTT.

The chain has TRBV15 and TRBJ2-1, with 7 bases lining up with TRBD1. The trim removed 4 bases at V and 4 bases at J, leaving 10 bases unmatched. The CDR3 extends over 16 amino acids. CDR1 and CDR2 (germline): LNHNV, YYDKDF (reference sequence). The CDR3: CATSKVEGTAYNEQFF. CDR3 in DNA: TGTGCCACCAGCAAAGTAGAGGGGACAGCTTACAATGAGCAGTTCTTC.

This clone was observed once. The chain carries TRBV27 and TRBJ1-5; 10 bases fit TRBD1. CDR1 MNHEY and CDR2 SMNVEV come from the germline V gene (reference sequence). The J segment lost 4 bases and the V segment lost 4 bases, leaving 4 bases of the junction unmatched. The CDR3 is 15 amino acids. CDR3 nucleotides: TGTGCCAGCAGTTCGACAGGGGGCCTAAATCAGCCCCAGCATTTT. It encodes CASSSTGGLNQPQHF.

This clone occurred once. V and J are TRBV29-1 and TRBJ2-5; possibly TRBD2 for D (7 bases). CDR1 and CDR2 from the germline V gene are SQVTM and ANQGSEA. The V end lost 3 bases, the J end lost 4 bases, and 9 bases lay between the germline ends. This CDR3 region has 12 residues. The CDR3 loop reads CSVEGGRETQYF. CDR3 in DNA: TGCAGCGTTGAGGGGGGGCGAGAGACCCAGTACTTC.

As concerns this clone: This CDR3 is also generated by other DNA sequences in the sample. The chain links TRBV28 to TRBJ2-7; D gene uncertain. The CDR3 contains 13 residues. The ends were cut back, 5 bases at V and 2 bases at J, with 10 bases in the middle. The germline V gene has CDR1 MDHEN and CDR2 SYDVKM. The CDR3 sequence: CASSPPSTYEQYF. The CDR3 DNA reads as TGTGCCAGCAGTCCCCCTTCGACCTACGAGCAGTACTTC. Filled out from reference TRBV28 and TRBJ2-7, the complete variable domain reads DVKVTQSSRYLVKRTGEKVFLECVQDMDHENMFWYRQDPGLGLRLIYFSYDVKMKEKGDIPEGYSVSREKKERFSLILESASTNQTSMYLCASSPPSTYEQYFGPGTRLTVT.

This clone was recorded many times. CDR3 protein: CAWTRRGRETGELFF. As DNA, the CDR3 is TGTGCCTGGACCCGTAGGGGCAGGGAGACCGGGGAGCTGTTTTTT. This chain connects TRBV30 to TRBJ2-2; TRBD1 or TRBD2 may be the D gene (5 bases each). Trimming removed 4 bases from V and 5 bases from J, with 17 bases in between. CDR1 and CDR2 from the germline V gene are GTSNPN and SVGIG (reference sequence). CDR3 size: 15 residues.

The rearrangement links TRBV4-2 to TRBJ2-3; possibly TRBD1 for D (6 bases). Germline lookup yields CDR1 LGHNA and CDR2 YNFKEQ. Trimming removed 1 base from V and 7 bases from J, with 18 bases in between. CDR3 length equals 16 residues. CDR3 nucleotides: TGTGCCAGCAGCCAAGTTTCTGGGGGCAGAACCAATACGCAGTATTTT. Encoded protein: CASSQVSGGRTNTQYF.

The chain is built from TRBV4-2 and TRBJ1-1; 7 nucleotides align to TRBD1. Germline V gives CDR1 LGHNA, CDR2 YNFKEQ. The V gene end was trimmed by 2 bases and the J gene end by 4 bases; junction bases not matched to a gene: 7. This CDR3 contains 15 residues. The CDR3 loop reads CASSQSQGSRTEAFF. The CDR3 nucleotides are TGTGCCAGCAGCCAATCACAGGGGTCGCGCACTGAAGCTTTCTTT.

With respect to this clone: The same CDR3 also results from other DNA sequences found in this sample. The chain is built from TRBV20-1 and TRBJ2-7, with unresolved D. The germline V and J ends were trimmed by 3 bases and 5 bases, with 8 bases remaining between them. Germline lookup yields CDR1 DFQATT and CDR2 SNEGSKA (reference sequence). This CDR3 spans 11 amino acids. CDR3 nucleotide sequence: TGCAGTGCTAGTCCGGACCACGAGCAGTACTTC. Protein product: CSASPDHEQYF.